Presented here are 4 T cell receptor beta chains from one specimen sequenced in a study of blood T cell repertoires in COVID-19. The method was immunoSEQ multiplex PCR; TCRdb's version includes in-frame clones alone and lacks a portion of them. The data show around 20,000 clones, 89% seen once. The sample consisted of peripheral blood. The receptors shown here come from a human donor with active COVID-19. The donor label of this sample is uncertain.

The chain has TRBV4-3 and TRBJ2-1, with 11 bases that match TRBD2. Per germline, CDR1 LGHNA and CDR2 YSLEER. V lost 6 bases, J lost 2 bases, and 6 bases stayed unmatched. The CDR3 loop spans 16 amino acids. The CDR3 spells CASRRTGLAAYNEQFF. CDR3 in DNA: TGCGCCAGCAGGCGAACGGGACTAGCGGCCTACAATGAGCAGTTCTTC.

V and J are TRBV2 and TRBJ1-1, with D possibly being TRBD1 (6 bases). The V and J ends lost 0 bases and 5 bases respectively, with 10 bases between them. CDR1 and CDR2 (germline): SNHLY, FYNNEI. This CDR3 has 14 residues. The CDR3 region is CASSEADRGTEAFF. CDR3 nucleotide sequence: TGTGCCAGCAGTGAAGCGGACAGAGGAACTGAAGCTTTCTTT. Looking up the rest from reference TRBV2 and TRBJ1-1 gives the full variable domain: EPEVTQTPSHQVTQMGQEVILRCVPISNHLYFYWYRQILGQKVEFLVSFYNNEISEKSEIFDDQFSVERPDGSNFTLKIRSTKLEDSAMYFCASSEADRGTEAFFGQGTRLTVV.

The genes are TRBV10-3 and TRBJ1-1; no firm D call. The V and J ends lost 4 bases and 1 base respectively, with 16 bases between them. Germline assignment: CDR1 ENHRY and CDR2 SYGVKD. The CDR3 runs to 16 residues. The CDR3 loop is CAISVEWGVTNTEAFF. CDR3 bases: TGTGCCATCAGTGTCGAGTGGGGAGTTACGAACACTGAAGCTTTCTTT.

The chain has TRBV11-3 and TRBJ2-3, with TRBD2 matching 10 bases. CDR3 size: 15 residues. The germline CDR1 and CDR2 sequences are SGHNT and YENEEA. V trimming: 5 bases; J trimming: 1 base; junction bases outside the gene matches: 3. CDR3 sequence reads: CASSASGGGTDTQYF. Here the CDR3 DNA reads TGTGCCAGCAGCGCGAGCGGGGGGGGCACAGATACGCAGTATTTT.